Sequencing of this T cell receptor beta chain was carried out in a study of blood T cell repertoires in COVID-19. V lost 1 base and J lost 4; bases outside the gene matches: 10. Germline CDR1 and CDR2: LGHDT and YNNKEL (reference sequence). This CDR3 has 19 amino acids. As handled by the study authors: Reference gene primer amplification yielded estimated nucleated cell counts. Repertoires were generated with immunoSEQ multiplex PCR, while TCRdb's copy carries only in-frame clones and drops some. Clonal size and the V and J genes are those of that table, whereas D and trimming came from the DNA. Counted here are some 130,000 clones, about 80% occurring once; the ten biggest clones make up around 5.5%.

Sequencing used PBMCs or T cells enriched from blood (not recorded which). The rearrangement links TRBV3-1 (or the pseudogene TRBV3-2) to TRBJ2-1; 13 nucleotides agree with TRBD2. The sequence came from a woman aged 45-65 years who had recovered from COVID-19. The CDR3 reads CASSQVGGTSGDLYNEQFF. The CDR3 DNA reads TGTGCCAGCAGCCAAGTCGGGGGGACTAGCGGGGACCTTTACAATGAGCAGTTCTTC.